The text below deals with one T cell receptor beta chain. Germline V gene lookup returns CDR1 SGDLS and CDR2 YYNGEE. The CDR3 totals 15 residues. Trimming removed 0 bases from V and 3 bases from J, with 11 bases in between. The sample originates from a study of control samples from healthy donors and cancer patients. The assay was immunoSEQ multiplex PCR, and TCRdb's table has in-frame clones only and misses some. The table records tens of thousands of clones, roughly nine tenths of them present only once. The specimen was PBMCs. This clonotype was obtained from a man aged 55 to 70 with colorectal cancer. V and J are TRBV9 and TRBJ2-3; D is perhaps TRBD2 (6 bases). CDR3 sequence reads: CASSVVEGGTDTQYF. DNA of the CDR3: TGTGCCAGCAGCGTAGTGGAGGGAGGAACAGATACGCAGTATTTT.